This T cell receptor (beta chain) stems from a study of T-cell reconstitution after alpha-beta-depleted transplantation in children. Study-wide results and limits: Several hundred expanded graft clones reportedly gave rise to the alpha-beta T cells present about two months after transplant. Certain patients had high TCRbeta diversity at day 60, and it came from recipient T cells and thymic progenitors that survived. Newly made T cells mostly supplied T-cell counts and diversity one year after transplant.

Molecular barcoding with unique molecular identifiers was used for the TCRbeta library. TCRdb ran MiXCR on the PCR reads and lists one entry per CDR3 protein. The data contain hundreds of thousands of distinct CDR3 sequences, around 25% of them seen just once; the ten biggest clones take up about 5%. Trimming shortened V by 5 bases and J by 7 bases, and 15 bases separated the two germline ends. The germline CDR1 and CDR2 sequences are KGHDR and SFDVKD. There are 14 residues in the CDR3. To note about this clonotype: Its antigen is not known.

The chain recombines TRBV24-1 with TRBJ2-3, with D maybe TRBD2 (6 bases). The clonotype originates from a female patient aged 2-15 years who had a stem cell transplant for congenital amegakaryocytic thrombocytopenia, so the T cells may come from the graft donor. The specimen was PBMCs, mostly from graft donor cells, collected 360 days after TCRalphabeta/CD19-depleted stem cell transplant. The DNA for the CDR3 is TGTGCCACCAGTGGGGGGAGGCCACCAAATACGCAGTATTTT. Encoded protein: CATSGGRPPNTQYF.